This T cell receptor beta chain was found in a study of cytomegalovirus exposure and HLA in healthy donors. Germline CDR1 and CDR2: SGHRS and YFSETQ. The CDR3 spans 13 residues. V lost 9 bases, J lost 5 bases, and 18 bases lay in between. Repertoires were generated with immunoSEQ multiplex PCR, while TCRdb's copy carries only in-frame clones and drops some. The table lists approximately 270,000 clones, 85% to 90% of them singletons. J is TRBJ2-7 and V is TRBV5-1, with a possible D match to TRBD1 (6 bases). This receptor was obtained from a woman aged 18-30 years in good health and CMV-seronegative. The sequenced sample consisted of PBMCs. The CDR3 bases are TGCGCCACCAATCCAGGGGTGGGCCACGAGCAGTACTTC. Its translation is CATNPGVGHEQYF.